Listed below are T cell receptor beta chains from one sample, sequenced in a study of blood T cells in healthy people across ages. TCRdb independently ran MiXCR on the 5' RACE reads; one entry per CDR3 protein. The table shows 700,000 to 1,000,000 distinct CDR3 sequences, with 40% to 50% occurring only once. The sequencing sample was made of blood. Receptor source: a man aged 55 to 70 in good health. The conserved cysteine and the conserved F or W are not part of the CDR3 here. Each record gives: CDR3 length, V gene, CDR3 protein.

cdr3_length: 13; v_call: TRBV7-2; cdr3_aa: ASSLDQGAYYEQY
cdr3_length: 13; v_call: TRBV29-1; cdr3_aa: SVHRDRGFAGELF
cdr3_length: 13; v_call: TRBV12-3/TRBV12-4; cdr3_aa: ASSRGAHSYNEQF
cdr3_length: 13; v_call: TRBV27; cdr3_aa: ASAKGGMRNTEAF
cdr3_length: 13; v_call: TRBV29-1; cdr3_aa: SVVSRGRAKNIQY
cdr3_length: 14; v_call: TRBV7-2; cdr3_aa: ASSLSGDRIGNTIY
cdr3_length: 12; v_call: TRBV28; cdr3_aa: AKEGSWGGETQY
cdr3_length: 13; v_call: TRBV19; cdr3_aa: ASSARDRVNTEAF
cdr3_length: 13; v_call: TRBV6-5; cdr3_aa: ASRSTSGSPYEQY
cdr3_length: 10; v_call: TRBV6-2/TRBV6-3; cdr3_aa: AGSLMTRGYT
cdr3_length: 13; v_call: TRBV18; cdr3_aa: ASSPGASSTDTQY
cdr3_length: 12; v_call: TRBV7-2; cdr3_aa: ASSLLGSPYEQY
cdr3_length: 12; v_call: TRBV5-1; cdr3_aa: ASSSGDRAEKLF
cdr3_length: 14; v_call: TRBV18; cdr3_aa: ASSPLKQGTTMEQF
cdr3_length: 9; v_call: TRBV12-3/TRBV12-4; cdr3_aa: ASSWGATQY
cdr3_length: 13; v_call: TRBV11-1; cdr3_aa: ASSRDRGHYNEQF
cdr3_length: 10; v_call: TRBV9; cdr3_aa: ASSTIGDTQY
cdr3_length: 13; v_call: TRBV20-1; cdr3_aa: SAQMGTSGDDEQF
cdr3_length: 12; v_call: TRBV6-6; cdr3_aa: ASSPGQGAQPQH
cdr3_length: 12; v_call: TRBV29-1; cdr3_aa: SVEPRGNTDTQY
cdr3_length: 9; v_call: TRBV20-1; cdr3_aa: SARDKETQY
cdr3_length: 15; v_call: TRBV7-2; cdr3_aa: ASSLERLAGGTDTQY
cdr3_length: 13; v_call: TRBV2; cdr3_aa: ASSDGTGGTYEQY
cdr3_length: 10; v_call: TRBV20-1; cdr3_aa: SARDGSYEQY
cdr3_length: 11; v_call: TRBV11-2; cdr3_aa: ASSLGGGNGYT
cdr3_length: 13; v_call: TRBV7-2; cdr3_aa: ASSSPTGLPDTQY